Following are 6 T cell receptor beta chains from one sample sequenced in a study of identical twins. TCRdb passed the 5' RACE reads through MiXCR, listing each CDR3 protein once. The repertoire consists of some 690,000 distinct CDR3 sequences, with 21% occurring once and the leading ten covering approximately 4.5%. This same sample was also taken into another study, of T cells expressing NK-cell markers.

The specimen was PBMCs. The source is a young woman in good health.

This clonotype was found a few times. This rearrangement joins TRBV12-3 or TRBV12-4 to TRBJ2-7, with 9 bases identical to TRBD1. The V segment lost 6 bases and the J segment 4 bases; nucleotides outside the gene matches: 7. This CDR3 is built from 14 residues. This CDR3 reads CASSTGQGRYEQYF. As DNA, the CDR3 is TGTGCCAGCAGCACCGGACAGGGGAGGTACGAGCAGTACTTC.

This clonotype was recorded at least ten times. The chain recombines TRBV5-1 with TRBJ2-1; no definite D call. CDR1 and CDR2 from the germline V gene are SGHRS and YFSETQ. The CDR3 has 12 amino acids. Trimming left V 4 bases short and J 7 bases short, with 9 bases between. CDR3 nucleotide sequence: TGCGCCAGCAGCCCCCAATGGAATGAGCAGTTCTTC. Amino acid sequence: CASSPQWNEQFF.

This clonotype was seen more than once but under ten times. The gene calls are TRBV10-2 and TRBJ2-1; TRBD2 might be the D (5 bases). Trimming cost V 7 bases and J 0 bases, with 13 bases left between them. The germline gives CDR1 WSHSY, CDR2 SAAADI. CDR3 length: 15 amino acids. The CDR3 sequence is CASISSHSSYNEQFF. For the CDR3, the DNA is TGCGCCAGCATATCTAGCCACAGCTCCTACAATGAGCAGTTCTTC.

This clonotype was seen a few times. V and J are TRBV24-1 and TRBJ2-5; 7 nucleotides agree with TRBD1. Germline V gene lookup returns CDR1 KGHDR and CDR2 SFDVKD. The CDR3 consists of 15 residues. J gave up 4 bases and V 4 bases, and 8 bases lay outside the gene matches. CDR3 sequence reads: CATSDSRTGGETQYF. The CDR3 nucleotides read TGTGCCACCAGTGACTCCAGGACAGGAGGAGAGACCCAGTACTTC.

The CDR3 loop is CASSPRRVAAHPSYEQYF. CDR3 sequence (DNA): TGTGCCAGCAGCCCACGGCGAGTAGCCGCACACCCATCCTACGAGCAGTACTTC. The chain links TRBV3-1 to TRBJ2-7; no firm D call. Between the trimmed V and J ends, which lost 4 bases and 1 base, there was a span of 23 bases. Looked up from germline, CDR1 is LGHDT and CDR2 is YNNKEL (reference sequence). CDR3 length equals 18 residues.

The chain uses TRBV20-1 and TRBJ2-1; 8 bases are shared with TRBD2. From germline, CDR1 is DFQATT and CDR2 SNEGSKA (reference sequence). V shed 2 bases, J shed 4 bases, and the junction held 13 bases outside the gene matches. The CDR3 runs to 17 residues. CDR3 sequence: CSARPRRTSGNYNEQFF. CDR3 sequence (DNA): TGCAGTGCTAGACCTCGGCGAACTAGCGGAAATTACAATGAGCAGTTCTTC.